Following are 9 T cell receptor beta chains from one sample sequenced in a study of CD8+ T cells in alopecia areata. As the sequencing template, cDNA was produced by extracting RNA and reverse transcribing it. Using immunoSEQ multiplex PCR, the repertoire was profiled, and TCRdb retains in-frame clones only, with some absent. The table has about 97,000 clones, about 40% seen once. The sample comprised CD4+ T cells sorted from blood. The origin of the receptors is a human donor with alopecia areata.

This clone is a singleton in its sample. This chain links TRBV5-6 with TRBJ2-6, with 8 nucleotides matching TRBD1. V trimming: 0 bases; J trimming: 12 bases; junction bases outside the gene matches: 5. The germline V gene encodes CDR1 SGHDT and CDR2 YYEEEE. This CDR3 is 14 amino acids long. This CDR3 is CASSLDRGFGVLTF. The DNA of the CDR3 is TGTGCCAGCAGCTTGGACAGGGGGTTCGGCGTCCTGACTTTC.

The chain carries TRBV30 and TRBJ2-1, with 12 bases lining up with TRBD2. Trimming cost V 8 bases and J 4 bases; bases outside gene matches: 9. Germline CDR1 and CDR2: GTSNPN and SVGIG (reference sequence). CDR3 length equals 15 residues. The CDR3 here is CAGFATSGGYNEQFF. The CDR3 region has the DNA TGTGCCGGATTCGCGACTAGCGGGGGTTACAATGAGCAGTTCTTC. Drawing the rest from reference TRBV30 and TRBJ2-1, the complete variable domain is SQTIHQWPATLVQPVGSPLSLECTVEGTSNPNLYWYRQAAGRGLQLLFYSVGIGQISSEVPQNLSASRPQDRQFILSSKKLLLSDSGFYLCAGFATSGGYNEQFFGPGTRLTVL.

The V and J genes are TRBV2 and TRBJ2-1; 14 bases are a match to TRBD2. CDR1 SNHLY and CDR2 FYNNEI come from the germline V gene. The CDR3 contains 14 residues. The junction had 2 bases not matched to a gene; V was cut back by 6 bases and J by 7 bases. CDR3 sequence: CASRGLAGVNEQFF. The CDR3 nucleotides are TGTGCCAGCAGGGGACTAGCGGGAGTGAATGAGCAGTTCTTC.

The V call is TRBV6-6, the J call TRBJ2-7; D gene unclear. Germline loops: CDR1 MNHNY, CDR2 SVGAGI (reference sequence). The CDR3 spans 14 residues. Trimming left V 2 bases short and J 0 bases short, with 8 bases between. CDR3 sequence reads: CASSYGQYSYEQYF. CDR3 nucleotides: TGTGCCAGCAGTTACGGCCAGTACTCCTACGAGCAGTACTTC.

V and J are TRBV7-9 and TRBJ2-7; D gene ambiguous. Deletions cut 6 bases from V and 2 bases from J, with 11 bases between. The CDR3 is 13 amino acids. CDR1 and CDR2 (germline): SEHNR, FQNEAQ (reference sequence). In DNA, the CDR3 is TGTGCCAGCAGTTCTCTTAGGCCCTACGAGCAGTACTTC. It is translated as CASSSLRPYEQYF.

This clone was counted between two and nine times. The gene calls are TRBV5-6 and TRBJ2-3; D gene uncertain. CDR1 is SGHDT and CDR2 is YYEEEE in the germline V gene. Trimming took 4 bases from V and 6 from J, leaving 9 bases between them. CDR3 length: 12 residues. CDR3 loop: CASSRAWDTQYF. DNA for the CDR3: TGTGCCAGCAGCCGGGCTTGGGATACGCAGTATTTT. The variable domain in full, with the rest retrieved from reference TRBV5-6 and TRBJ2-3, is DAGVTQSPTHLIKTRGQQVTLRCSPKSGHDTVSWYQQALGQGPQFIFQYYEEEERQRGNFPDRFSGHQFPNYSSELNVNALLLGDSALYLCASSRAWDTQYFGPGTRLTVL.

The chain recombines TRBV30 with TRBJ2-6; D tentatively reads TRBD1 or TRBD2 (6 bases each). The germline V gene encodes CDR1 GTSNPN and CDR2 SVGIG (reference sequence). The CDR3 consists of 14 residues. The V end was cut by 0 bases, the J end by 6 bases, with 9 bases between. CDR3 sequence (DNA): TGTGCCTGGAGTGTGAGGGGGGTGGCCAACGTCCTGACTTTC. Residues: CAWSVRGVANVLTF. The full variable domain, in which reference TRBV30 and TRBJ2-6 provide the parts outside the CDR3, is SQTIHQWPATLVQPVGSPLSLECTVEGTSNPNLYWYRQAAGRGLQLLFYSVGIGQISSEVPQNLSASRPQDRQFILSSKKLLLSDSGFYLCAWSVRGVANVLTFGAGSRLTVL.

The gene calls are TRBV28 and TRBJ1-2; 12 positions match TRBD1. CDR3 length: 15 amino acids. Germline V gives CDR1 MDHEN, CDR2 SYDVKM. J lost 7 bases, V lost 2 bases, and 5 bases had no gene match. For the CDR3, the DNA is TGTGCCAGCAGTTTAGATGTGGGACAGGGGGCTGGCTACACCTTC. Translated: CASSLDVGQGAGYTF.

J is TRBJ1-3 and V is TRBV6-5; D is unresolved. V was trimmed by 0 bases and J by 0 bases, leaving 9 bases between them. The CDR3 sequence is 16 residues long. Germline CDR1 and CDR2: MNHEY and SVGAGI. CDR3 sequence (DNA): TGTGCCAGCAGTTACTCGGACGGATACTCTGGAAACACCATATATTTT. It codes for CASSYSDGYSGNTIYF.